This TCR beta chain originates from a study of patients and donors after allogeneic stem cell transplantation. The CDR3 totals 15 residues. Germline V lookup: CDR1 MNHNS, CDR2 SASEGT. Trimming pared 0 bases from V and 4 bases from J, leaving 12 bases between. Each CDR3 protein is one row after TCRdb ran MiXCR on the RT-PCR reads. This sample has 400,000 to 500,000 distinct CDR3 sequences, with more than 15% found just once. This rearrangement joins TRBV6-1 to TRBJ1-2; D is unresolved. The sample taken for sequencing was blood, either unsorted or a sorted T cell fraction (not recorded which). The receptor's source is a human donor who was either an allogeneic HSCT recipient or a stem cell or donor lymphocyte infusion donor (not recorded which). It is not recorded whose cells these are; they may come from a transplant donor. The CDR3 reads CASSEAGRGIYGYTF. The DNA of the CDR3 is TGTGCCAGCAGTGAAGCTGGGCGGGGAATCTATGGCTACACCTTC.